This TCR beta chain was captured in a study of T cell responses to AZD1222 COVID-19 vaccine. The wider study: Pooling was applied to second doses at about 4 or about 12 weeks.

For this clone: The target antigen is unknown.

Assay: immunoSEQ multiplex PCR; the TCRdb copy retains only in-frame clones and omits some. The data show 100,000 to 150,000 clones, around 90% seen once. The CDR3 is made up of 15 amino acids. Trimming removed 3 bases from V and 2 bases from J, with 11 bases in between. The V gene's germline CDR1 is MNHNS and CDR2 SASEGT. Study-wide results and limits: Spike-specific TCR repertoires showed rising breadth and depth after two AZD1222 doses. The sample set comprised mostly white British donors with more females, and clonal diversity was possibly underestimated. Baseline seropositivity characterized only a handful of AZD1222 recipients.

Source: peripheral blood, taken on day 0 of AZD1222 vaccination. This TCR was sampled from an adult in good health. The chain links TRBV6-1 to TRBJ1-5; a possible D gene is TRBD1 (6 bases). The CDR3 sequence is CASSDRGGGNQPQHF. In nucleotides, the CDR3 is TGTGCCAGCAGTGACAGGGGCGGCGGCAATCAGCCCCAGCATTTT.